This T cell receptor (beta chain) is drawn from a study of control samples from healthy donors and cancer patients. Assay used: immunoSEQ multiplex PCR; TCRdb lists only in-frame clones, some missing. The sample includes 150,000 to 170,000 clones, roughly 94% of them seen just once. V lost 0 bases and J 0 bases, leaving 2 bases between the germline ends. The CDR3 spans 13 residues. From germline, CDR1 is MNHNY and CDR2 SVGAGI (reference sequence). The rearrangement uses TRBV6-6 and TRBJ1-1; D is unresolved. The TCR comes from a man aged 35-49 years in good health. Sequencing used blood. The CDR3 sequence: CASSYSVNTEAFF. The CDR3 DNA follows: TGTGCCAGCAGTTACTCAGTGAACACTGAAGCTTTCTTT.